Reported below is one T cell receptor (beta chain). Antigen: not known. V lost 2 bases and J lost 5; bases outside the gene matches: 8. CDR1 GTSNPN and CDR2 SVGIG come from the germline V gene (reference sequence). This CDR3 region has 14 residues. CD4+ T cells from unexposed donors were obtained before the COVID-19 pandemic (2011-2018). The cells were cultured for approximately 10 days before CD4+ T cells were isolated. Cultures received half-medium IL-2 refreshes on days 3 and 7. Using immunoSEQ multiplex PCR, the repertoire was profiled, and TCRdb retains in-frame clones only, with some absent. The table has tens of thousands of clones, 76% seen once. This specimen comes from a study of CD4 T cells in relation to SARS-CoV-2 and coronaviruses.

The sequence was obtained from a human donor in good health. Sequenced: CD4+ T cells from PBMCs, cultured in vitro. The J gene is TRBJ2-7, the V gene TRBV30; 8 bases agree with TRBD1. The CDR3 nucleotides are TGTGCCTGGAGTCCCCGTCCAGGGGGCGACGAGCAGTACTTC. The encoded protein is CAWSPRPGGDEQYF.